Presented here are 2 T cell receptor beta chains from one specimen sequenced in a study of a mutant IDH1 vaccine in newly diagnosed glioma (dated by TCRdb to 2020 to 2022). No antigen has been identified for these receptors. Taken with the paper, the label for time point translates to: week 5, during vaccination. Each vaccine dose was 300 ug of a 20-mer mutant IDH1 peptide in Montanide, given subcutaneously with topical imiquimod. Libraries were made using the immunoSEQ multiplex PCR assay. Imported from immuneACCESS, the table was reduced by TCRdb to in-frame sequences with V and J called. These copies leave out some clones; in studies compared against another copy, an unresolved V gene accounts for under half, and the cause of the remainder is not known. In this sample the table shows tens of thousands of clones, roughly nine tenths of which occur a single time. Together, the top ten hold roughly 0.56% of the sample.

Sequencing used PBMCs, obtained from a glioma patient whose treatment included an IDH1 peptide vaccine. The receptor set was obtained from a woman aged 45-65 years with glioma.

The J gene is TRBJ1-1, the V gene TRBV14, with D hard to call. The CDR3 has 14 residues. CDR1 and CDR2 (germline): SGHDN, FVKESK. V lost 1 base to trimming and J lost 3 bases, with 9 bases between them. The CDR3 here is CASSQAPGYTEAFF. The CDR3 DNA reads TGTGCCAGCAGCCAAGCCCCGGGCTACACTGAAGCTTTCTTT.

The rearrangement joins TRBV30 to TRBJ1-3, with no clear D. V was cut by 1 base and J by 3 bases, with 10 bases left in between. Germline V CDR1 and CDR2: GTSNPN, SVGIG (reference sequence). This CDR3 has 14 residues. CDR3 DNA sequence: TGTGCCTGGAGTGCGCTATTGCGTGGAAACACCATATATTTT. This encodes CAWSALLRGNTIYF.